This entry features one TCR beta chain sequence. Its cognate antigen is unknown. Libraries for TCR beta were made by quantitative 5'-RACE with molecular barcodes. From the 5' RACE reads, TCRdb called clonotypes with MiXCR, one entry per CDR3 protein. The sample records some 700,000 distinct CDR3 sequences, 15% to 20% being singletons. This record belongs to a study of CD8 T cells in ankylosing spondylitis. Whole-study findings and limits: Disease-linked clones reportedly concentrated significantly in matched ankylosing spondylitis synovial fluid. Within peripheral blood, clones linked to disease were CD8+ and relatively rare. A motif of 8 or 9 highly homologous TCR beta variants was seen as apparently characteristic of ankylosing spondylitis blood. Earlier literature documents some of the motif variants in reactive arthritis synovial fluid and blood.

The source of this sequence is a male donor with ankylosing spondylitis. What was sequenced was blood, either unsorted or a sorted T cell fraction (not recorded which).

The CDR3, as DNA: TGCAGCGTTGTAGGCCAGGGGGCGATCCTCTCAGGGTACGAGCAGTACTTC. This translates into CSVVGQGAILSGYEQYF. The rearrangement links TRBV29-1 to TRBJ2-7, with 8 positions matching TRBD1. CDR3 length: 17 residues. Unmatched junction bases numbered 18, after V lost 4 bases and J lost 4 bases. Germline V CDR1 and CDR2: SQVTM, ANQGSEA.